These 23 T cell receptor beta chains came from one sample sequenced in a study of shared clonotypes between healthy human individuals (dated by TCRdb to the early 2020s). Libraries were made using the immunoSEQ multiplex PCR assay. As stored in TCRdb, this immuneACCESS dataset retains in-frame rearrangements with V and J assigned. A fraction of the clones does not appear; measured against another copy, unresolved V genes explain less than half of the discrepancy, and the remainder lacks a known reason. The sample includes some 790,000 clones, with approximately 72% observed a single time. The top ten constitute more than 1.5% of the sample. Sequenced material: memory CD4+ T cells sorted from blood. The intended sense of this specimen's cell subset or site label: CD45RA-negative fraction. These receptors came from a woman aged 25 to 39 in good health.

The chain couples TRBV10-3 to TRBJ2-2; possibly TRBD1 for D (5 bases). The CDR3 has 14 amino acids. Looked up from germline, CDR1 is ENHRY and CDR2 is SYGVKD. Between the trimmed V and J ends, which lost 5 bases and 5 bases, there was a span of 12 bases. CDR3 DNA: TGTGCCATCAGTCCAGGGAAAGGGACCGGGGAGCTGTTTTTT. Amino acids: CAISPGKGTGELFF.

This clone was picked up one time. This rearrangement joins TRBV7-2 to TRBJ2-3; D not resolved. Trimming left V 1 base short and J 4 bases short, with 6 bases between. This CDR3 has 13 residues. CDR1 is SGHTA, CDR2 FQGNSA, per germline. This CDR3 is CASSLDLSDTQYF. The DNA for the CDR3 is TGTGCCAGCAGCTTAGACCTGTCAGATACGCAGTATTTT.

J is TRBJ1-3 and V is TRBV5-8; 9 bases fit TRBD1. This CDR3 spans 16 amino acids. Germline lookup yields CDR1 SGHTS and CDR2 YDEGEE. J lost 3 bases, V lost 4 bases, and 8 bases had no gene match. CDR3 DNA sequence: TGTGCCAGCAGCACCCGGGACAGGGTGTATGGAAACACCATATATTTT. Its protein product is CASSTRDRVYGNTIYF.

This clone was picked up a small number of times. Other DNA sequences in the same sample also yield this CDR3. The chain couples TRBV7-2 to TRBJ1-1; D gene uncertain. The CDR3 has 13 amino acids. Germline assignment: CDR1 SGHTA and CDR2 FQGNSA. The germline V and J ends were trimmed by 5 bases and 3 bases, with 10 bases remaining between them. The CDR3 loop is CASSAQRDTEAFF. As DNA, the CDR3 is TGTGCCAGCAGCGCTCAGAGAGACACTGAAGCTTTCTTT.

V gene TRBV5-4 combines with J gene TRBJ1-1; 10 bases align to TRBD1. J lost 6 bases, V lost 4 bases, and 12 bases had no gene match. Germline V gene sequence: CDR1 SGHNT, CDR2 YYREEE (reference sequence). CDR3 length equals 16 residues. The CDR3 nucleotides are TGTGCCAGCAGCAGGGACAGGGGAGAAGGGATTGCTGAAGCTTTCTTT. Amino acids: CASSRDRGEGIAEAFF.

CDR3 bases: TGTGCCAGTAGTATAGATCCTATACTAGCGGGAGGCCGAGATACGCAGTATTTT. It is translated as CASSIDPILAGGRDTQYF. The chain is built from TRBV19 and TRBJ2-3; 12 bases are shared with TRBD2. The CDR3 has 18 residues. Germline V gene lookup returns CDR1 LNHDA and CDR2 SQIVND (reference sequence). The V segment lost 0 bases and the J segment 5 bases; nucleotides outside the gene matches: 9.

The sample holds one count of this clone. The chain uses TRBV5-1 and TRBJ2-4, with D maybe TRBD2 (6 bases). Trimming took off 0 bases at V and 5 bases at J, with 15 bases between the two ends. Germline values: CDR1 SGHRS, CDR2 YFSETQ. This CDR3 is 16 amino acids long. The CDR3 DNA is TGCGCCAGCAGCTTGGCCGTTGGACTAAACCAAAACATTCAGTACTTC. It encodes CASSLAVGLNQNIQYF.

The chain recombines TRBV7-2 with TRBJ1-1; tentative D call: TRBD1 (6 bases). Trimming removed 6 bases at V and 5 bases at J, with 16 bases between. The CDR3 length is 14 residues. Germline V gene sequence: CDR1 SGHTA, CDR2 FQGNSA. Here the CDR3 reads CASRFSRQGTEAFF. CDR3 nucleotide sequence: TGTGCCAGCAGGTTCTCCCGGCAGGGGACTGAAGCTTTCTTT.

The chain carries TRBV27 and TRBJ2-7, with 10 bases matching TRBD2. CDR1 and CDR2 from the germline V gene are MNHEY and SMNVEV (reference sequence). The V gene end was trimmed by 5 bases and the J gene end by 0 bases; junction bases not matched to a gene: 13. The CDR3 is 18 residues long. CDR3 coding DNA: TGTGCCAGCAGTCTCCGGACTAGCGGCCAATCCACCTCCTACGAGCAGTACTTC. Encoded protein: CASSLRTSGQSTSYEQYF.

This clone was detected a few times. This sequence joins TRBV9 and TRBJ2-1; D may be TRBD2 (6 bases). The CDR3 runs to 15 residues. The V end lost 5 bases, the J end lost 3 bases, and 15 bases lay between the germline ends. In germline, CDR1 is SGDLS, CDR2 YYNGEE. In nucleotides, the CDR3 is TGTGCCAGCAGAAGGGGTAGCGGAAACTACAATGAGCAGTTCTTC. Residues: CASRRGSGNYNEQFF.

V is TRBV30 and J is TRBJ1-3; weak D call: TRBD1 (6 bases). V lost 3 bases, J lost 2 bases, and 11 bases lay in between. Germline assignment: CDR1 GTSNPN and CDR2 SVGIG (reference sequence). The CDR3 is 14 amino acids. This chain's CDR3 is CAWRGGHAGNTIYF. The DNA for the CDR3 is TGTGCCTGGAGGGGGGGACACGCTGGAAACACCATATATTTT.

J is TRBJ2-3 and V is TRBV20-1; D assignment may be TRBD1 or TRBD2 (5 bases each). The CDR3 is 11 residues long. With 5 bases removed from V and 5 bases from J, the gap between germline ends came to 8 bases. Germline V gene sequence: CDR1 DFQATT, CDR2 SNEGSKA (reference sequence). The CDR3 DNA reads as TGCAGTGCTGGGGGTTTAGATACGCAGTATTTT. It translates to CSAGGLDTQYF.

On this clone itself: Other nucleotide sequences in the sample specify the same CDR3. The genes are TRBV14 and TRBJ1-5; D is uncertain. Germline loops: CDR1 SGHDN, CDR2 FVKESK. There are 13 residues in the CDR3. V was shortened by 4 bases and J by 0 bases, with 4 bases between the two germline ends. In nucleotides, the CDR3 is TGTGCCAGCAGCCCGGATAGCAATCAGCCCCAGCATTTT. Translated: CASSPDSNQPQHF.

CDR3 residues: CASSLGLSNYNEQFF. The CDR3, as DNA: TGTGCCAGCAGCCTCGGACTATCCAATTACAATGAGCAGTTCTTC. This sequence joins TRBV6-6 and TRBJ2-1, with TRBD2 as a possible D gene (6 bases). Germline CDR1 reads MNHNY; CDR2 reads SVGAGI (reference sequence). Deletions cut 6 bases from V and 4 bases from J, with 16 bases between. The CDR3 totals 15 residues.

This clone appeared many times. The CDR3 DNA follows: TGTGCCAGCAGCTTTGGGCTCTATGGCTACACCTTC. Translation: CASSFGLYGYTF. The gene calls are TRBV11-1 and TRBJ1-2, with D hard to call. V was cut by 3 bases and J by 4 bases, with 6 bases left in between. The CDR3 covers 12 residues. The V gene's germline CDR1 is SGHAT and CDR2 FQDESV (reference sequence).

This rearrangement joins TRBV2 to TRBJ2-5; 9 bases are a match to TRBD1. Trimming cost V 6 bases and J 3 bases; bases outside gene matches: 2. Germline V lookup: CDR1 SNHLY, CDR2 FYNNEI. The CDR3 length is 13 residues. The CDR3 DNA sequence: TGTGCCAGCAGGGGGACAGGGAAAGAGACCCAGTACTTC. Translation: CASRGTGKETQYF.

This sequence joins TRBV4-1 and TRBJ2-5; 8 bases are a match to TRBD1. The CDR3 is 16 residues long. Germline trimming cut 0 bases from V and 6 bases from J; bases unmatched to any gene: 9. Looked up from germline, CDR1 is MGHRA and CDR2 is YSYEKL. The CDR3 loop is CASSQEVRGRLQTQYF. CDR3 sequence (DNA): TGCGCCAGCAGCCAAGAGGTCAGGGGGCGGTTGCAGACCCAGTACTTC.

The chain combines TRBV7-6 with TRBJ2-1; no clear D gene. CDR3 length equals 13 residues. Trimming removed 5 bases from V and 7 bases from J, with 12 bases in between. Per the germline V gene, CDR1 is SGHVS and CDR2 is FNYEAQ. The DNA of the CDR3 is TGTGCCAGCAGCACCCGAGACTTGAATGAGCAGTTCTTC. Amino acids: CASSTRDLNEQFF.

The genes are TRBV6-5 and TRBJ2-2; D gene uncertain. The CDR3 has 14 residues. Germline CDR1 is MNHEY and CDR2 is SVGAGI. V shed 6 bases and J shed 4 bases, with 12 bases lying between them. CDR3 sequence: CASRDTGRTGELFF. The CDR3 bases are TGTGCCAGCAGGGATACCGGTCGCACCGGGGAGCTGTTTTTT.

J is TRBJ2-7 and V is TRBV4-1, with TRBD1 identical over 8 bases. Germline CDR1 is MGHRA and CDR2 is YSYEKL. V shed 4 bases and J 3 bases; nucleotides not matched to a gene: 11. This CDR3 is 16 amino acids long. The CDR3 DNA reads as TGCGCCAGCAGCCCGGTCGGGACAGGAGCTCTCTACGAGCAGTACTTC. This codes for CASSPVGTGALYEQYF.

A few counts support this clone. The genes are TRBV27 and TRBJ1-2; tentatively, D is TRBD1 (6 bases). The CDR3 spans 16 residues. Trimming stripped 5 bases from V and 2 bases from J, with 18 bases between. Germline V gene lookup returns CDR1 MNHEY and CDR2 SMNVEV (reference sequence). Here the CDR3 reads CASSRKTGTLNYGYTF. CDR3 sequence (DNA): TGTGCCAGCAGTCGAAAAACCGGGACACTGAACTATGGCTACACCTTC.

CDR3 protein: CASAGHRLETQYF. The CDR3 nucleotides read TGTGCCAGTGCGGGCCACCGGCTGGAGACCCAGTACTTC. The chain links TRBV6-1 to TRBJ2-5, with D tentatively TRBD2 (5 bases). V was cut by 9 bases and J by 5 bases, with 16 bases left in between. There are 13 residues in the CDR3. From germline, CDR1 is MNHNS and CDR2 SASEGT.

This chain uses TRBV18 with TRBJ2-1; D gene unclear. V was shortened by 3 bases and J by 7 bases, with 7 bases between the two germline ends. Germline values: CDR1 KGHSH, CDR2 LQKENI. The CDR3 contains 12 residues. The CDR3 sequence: CASSPRLNEQFF. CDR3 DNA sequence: TGTGCCAGCTCACCGAGACTGAATGAGCAGTTCTTC.